There are many counts of the clone carrying this T cell receptor beta chain. This entry belongs to a study of blood T cells in healthy people across ages. Germline-derived CDR1 and CDR2 are SEHNR and FQNEAQ (reference sequence). Between the trimmed V and J ends, which lost 0 bases and 0 bases, there was a span of 9 bases. The CDR3 is made up of 15 amino acids. Sample-barcoded 5' priming and a J-beta primer mix drove a second PCR of roughly 7 to 11 cycles. From each sample, at least 2.5 million paired-end reads containing CDR3 were obtained. TCRdb used MiXCR to reprocess the 5' RACE reads, holding one entry per CDR3 protein. The profile covers 1.5 million to 2 million distinct CDR3 sequences, with about 30% appearing a single time and over 7% taken by the ten largest.

The V gene is TRBV7-9, the J gene TRBJ2-7; D is perhaps TRBD2 (6 bases). This sequence originates from a woman aged 30 to 39 in good health. The sample comprised blood. This CDR3 reads CASSLAGLSSYEQYF. CDR3 DNA: TGTGCCAGCAGCTTAGCGGGACTCAGCTCCTACGAGCAGTACTTC. Combining the CDR3 with reference TRBV7-9 and TRBJ2-7 gives the whole variable domain DTGVSQNPRHKITKRGQNVTFRCDPISEHNRLYWYRQTLGQGPEFLTYFQNEAQLEKSRLLSDRFSAERPKGSFSTLEIQRTEQGDSAMYLCASSLAGLSSYEQYFGPGTRLTVT.